This T cell receptor beta chain was identified in a study of T cells in tumors after PD-1 blockade. Whole-study context: Some patients also took daily vismodegib 150 mg during anti-PD-1 treatment. General study points: Clonal replacement appeared only between pre- and post-treatment samples. Blood contained 35% to 50% of the tumor's TCR clonotypes.

Using immunoSEQ multiplex PCR, the repertoire was profiled, and TCRdb retains in-frame clones only, with some absent. The table has 9,000 to 15,000 clones, approximately 63% seen once. The germline V gene encodes CDR1 SGHTA and CDR2 FQGTGA. Trimming left V 3 bases short and J 4 bases short, with 12 bases between. The CDR3 sequence is 15 residues long. In the case of this clone: Its specificity is not known.

Sequencing was performed on tumor tissue, taken before anti-PD-1 treatment. This clonotype was obtained from a human donor with basal cell carcinoma. The chain combines TRBV7-3 with TRBJ2-2; D call uncertain. CDR3 region: CASSLVGLGTGELFF. The CDR3 DNA reads as TGTGCCAGCAGCTTGGTGGGTCTCGGCACCGGGGAGCTGTTTTTT. The variable domain in full, with the rest retrieved from reference TRBV7-3 and TRBJ2-2, is GAGVSQTPSNKVTEKGKYVELRCDPISGHTALYWYRQSLGQGPEFLIYFQGTGAADDSGLPNDRFFAVRPEGSVSTLKIQRTERGDSAVYLCASSLVGLGTGELFFGEGSRLTVL.